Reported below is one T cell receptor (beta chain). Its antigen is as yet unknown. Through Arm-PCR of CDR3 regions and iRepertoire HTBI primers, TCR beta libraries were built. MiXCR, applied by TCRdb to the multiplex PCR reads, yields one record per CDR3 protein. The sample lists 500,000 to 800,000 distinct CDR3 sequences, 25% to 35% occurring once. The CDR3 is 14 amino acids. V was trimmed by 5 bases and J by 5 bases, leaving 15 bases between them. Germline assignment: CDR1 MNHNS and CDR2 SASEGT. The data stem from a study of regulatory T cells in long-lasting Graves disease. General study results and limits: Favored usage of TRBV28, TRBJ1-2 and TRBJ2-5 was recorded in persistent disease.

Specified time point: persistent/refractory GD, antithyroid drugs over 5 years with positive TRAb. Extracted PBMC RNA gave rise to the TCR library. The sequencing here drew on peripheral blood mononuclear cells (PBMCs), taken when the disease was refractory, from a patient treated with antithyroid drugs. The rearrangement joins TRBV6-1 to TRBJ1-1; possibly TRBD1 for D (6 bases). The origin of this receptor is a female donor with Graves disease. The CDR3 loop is CASSRGGFGTEAFF. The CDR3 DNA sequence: TGTGCCAGCAGTAGGGGGGGCTTCGGGACTGAAGCTTTCTTT.